This note documents a single TCR beta chain sequence. The sample comes from a study of blood T cell repertoires in COVID-19. Study-level background: Sites in the United States, Italy and Spain provided acute and convalescent COVID-19 samples. PBMCs, B-cell-depleted T cells, or T cells provided the cDNA or gDNA that made up the material.

Symptom resolution, clearance, or two negative PCRs marked the recovered donors of Cohort 3. Sequencing used immunoSEQ multiplex PCR; TCRdb keeps in-frame clones, though not all of them. Of around 330,000 clones in the sample, approximately 90% were seen once. This CDR3 has 14 residues. Germline assignment: CDR1 SNHLY and CDR2 FYNNEI. V was clipped by 5 bases and J by 4 bases, with 14 bases between them. The TCR originated in a woman between 18 and 30 years old who had recovered from COVID-19. The gene calls are TRBV2 and TRBJ2-5; D unclear. Sequencing was performed on PBMCs or T cells enriched from blood (not recorded which). DNA of the CDR3: TGTGCCAGCAGTCCTTGGGCCGCAGGAGAGACCCAGTACTTC. Protein sequence: CASSPWAAGETQYF.